This T cell receptor beta chain was captured by sequencing in a study of blood T cell repertoires in COVID-19 (dated by TCRdb to the early 2020s). Regarding the complete study: The collaborator samples originated in the United States, Italy and Spain and spanned the acute and convalescent phases of COVID-19. The prospective study material was composed of cDNA or gDNA derived from T cells, B-cell-depleted T cells, or PBMCs. Deeply sampled blood TCRbeta repertoires from subjects exposed to, actively infected with, or recovered from COVID-19 were included in the dataset. The repertoires were made available in a free public database intended to serve as a resource for research on the immune response to SARS-CoV-2. The samples were drawn from two sources: the first 160 participants of the ongoing ImmuneRACE study, and approximately 1,300 subjects contributed by 6 global collaborators. Sample metadata almost always included a de-identified subject ID, COVID-19 status, age in years and sex. Where available, HLA class I and class II types were obtained from metadata supplied by the sample provider rather than from assay-based typing.

Comments on this clone: No antigen is known for it. There are no base qualities to consult, and no much larger clone falls within one base.

TCRbeta CDR3 regions were amplified from genomic DNA by means of the immunoSEQ Assay, a bias-controlled multiplex PCR. As for the authors' bioinformatics: The number of nucleated cells in each sample was estimated by amplification of reference gene primers within the assay. To quantify the absolute abundance of each unique TCRbeta CDR3 rearrangement, sequence reads were collapsed and filtered. Productive Simpson clonality was computed per sample as the square root of Simpson's diversity index over productive rearrangements. Drawn from immuneACCESS, this table holds only the in-frame rearrangements with V and J called that TCRdb kept. Clones are partly lost; checked studies trace under half to an unresolved V gene and leave the rest unexplained. V and J calls and clone size are those listed in that table; D and trimming were worked out from the DNA. This sample has over 200,000 clones in its table, and 70% to 85% of those were observed once. Clones ranked in the top ten supply about 15% of the sample.

V lost 2 bases and J lost 5 bases, and the count of bases not matched to a germline gene is 7. CDR1 and CDR2 were assigned from the germline V gene as SNHLY and FYNNEI. The CDR3 contains 15 residues, cysteine and phenylalanine counted. The CDR3 DNA has 45 bases and is translated from base 1. Overall study results and their limits: How much clinical and demographic metadata was included differed by source and by participant, and the metadata was provided uncurated.

Participants in the prospective study were aged about 18 to 95 years, lived in approximately 26 United States geographic areas, and enrolled through a virtual design. In the prospective study, cohorts were assigned on the basis of participant-reported clinical history obtained from a screening survey and a study questionnaire. ImmuneRACE Cohort 3 recovered participants were defined by two consecutive negative NP/OP PCR tests, healthcare professional clearance, or symptom resolution. In the prospective study, mobile phlebotomists collected whole blood, serum and a nasopharyngeal or oropharyngeal swab from each participant. Prospective study participants could optionally give additional blood draws and questionnaires over an approximately 2-month period. Blood samples from the prospective study were shipped frozen or at room temperature prior to DNA extraction.

This clonotype was obtained from a man in his forties or fifties who had recovered from COVID-19. The rearranged chain carries TRBV2 and TRBJ2-5; 8 of the junction bases match TRBD2. The specimen sequenced was PBMCs or T cells enriched from blood (not recorded which). The nucleotide sequence reads TGTGCCAGCAGTGAATCCGGGGGGGCCTGGGAGACCCAGTACTTC. Translated, it reads CASSESGGAWETQYF.